Shown below are 2 T cell receptor beta chains from a single sample sequenced in a study of radiotherapy plus CTLA-4 blockade in lung cancer. Sequencing used immunoSEQ multiplex PCR; TCRdb keeps in-frame clones, though not all of them. The sample has under 55,000 clones; roughly 80% are singletons. This sample comprised peripheral blood, obtained from a patient treated with radiotherapy plus ipilimumab. Every receptor here comes from a human donor with non-small cell lung cancer who had a partial response to radiotherapy plus ipilimumab.

The chain links TRBV7-6 to TRBJ1-4, with 7 bases aligning to TRBD1. The CDR3 has 15 residues. V was clipped by 3 bases and J by 3 bases; unmatched bases: 4. CDR1 is SGHVS and CDR2 is FNYEAQ in the germline V gene. CDR3 coding DNA: TGTGCCAGCAGCTTTAGAGGGGGCCCTAATGAAAAACTGTTTTTT. Encoded protein: CASSFRGGPNEKLFF.

The chain links TRBV7-2 to TRBJ1-6; 7 bases are a match to TRBD1. The junction had 11 bases not matched to a gene; V was cut back by 5 bases and J by 7 bases. This CDR3 region has 16 residues. Germline-derived CDR1 and CDR2 are SGHTA and FQGNSA. CDR3 region: CASSLKTGKSNSPLHF. In DNA, the CDR3 is TGTGCCAGCAGCCTTAAGACAGGGAAGTCCAATTCACCCCTCCACTTT.